The TCR beta chain described here comes from a study of cytomegalovirus exposure and HLA in healthy donors (dated by TCRdb to 2016 to 2017). About the investigation overall: An earlier analysis of approximately 640 of the donors reported roughly 270 Gb of sequence data and 117 million unique TCR beta sequences from about 179 million T cells. An early release covering roughly 640 HLA-typed donors comprised approximately 300 gigabases of sequencing data and 85 million or so unique TCR sequences. Of the approximately 400 genotyped donors, approximately 80% fell in the genetic ancestry cluster associated with self-reported Caucasian donors. The aim of the study was to test whether cataloging public T cell receptors could identify signatures of past pathogen exposure. The T cell repertoires of about 700 subjects were profiled by immunosequencing and related to cytomegalovirus serostatus. In addition to the first cohort of hundreds of subjects, a separate validation cohort of about 120 different subjects was used. To predict cytomegalovirus infection status, the study combined high-throughput TCR immunosequencing, statistical association of individual TCRs with disease status, and machine learning. A later analysis re-analyzed previously published TCR beta repertoires from roughly 600 donors and added high-resolution HLA genotyping to study TCR occurrence patterns. Rather than using new phenotypic data, the later analysis identified candidate immune exposures from TCR beta sequences and from how often those sequences occurred across donors. An earlier analysis of 587 of the donors applied high-throughput TCR beta sequencing to assess whether each TCR beta V gene segment acted as functional or pseudogenic. Donor age, sex, ethnicity and CMV serostatus were compiled together with the repertoire data. Genome-wide SNP genotypes for about three fifths of the roughly 670 donors were used in a later genetic analysis, which treated that subset as a discovery cohort. All discovery cohort repertoires had been generated using a single sequencing platform. HLA typing covered class I and class II loci at four-digit resolution. Typing coverage varied by locus: about 629-630 donors for A, B, C, DRB1 and DQB1; around 560 for DQA1; more than 600 for DPA1; around 490 for DPB1. Because of strong linkage in the cohort, roughly five DR-DQ haplotypes were treated as single units for association and clustering. On average, around 240,000 unique TCR beta nucleotide sequences were sequenced per donor among 398 genotyped donors of the cohort, with roughly 18% of those sequences being non-productive. What the work shows at the level of the full study, not this receptor alone: In vitro tests confirmed that three of the cytomegalovirus-associated TCR beta chains recognize cytomegalovirus antigens. Linkage disequilibrium might explain the correlated functional status among segregating V segments, but an unknown experimental factor could not be ruled out. Broadly in line with IMGT annotations, most TCR beta V segments showed up in productive rearrangements about 90% or about 30% of the time in an earlier analysis of roughly 590 of the donors. It was suggested by the authors that the approach could potentially be generalized to other disease states and immunological phenotypes. CMV serostatus was the only immune exposure information available for the cohort. When HLA alleles, especially DR and DQ, strongly co-occurred, TCR associations were difficult to assign to individual alleles. A total of fewer than 200 TCR beta chains were listed by the study as associated with cytomegalovirus. Because some donors lacked HLA typing at each locus, the association tests relied only on the typed subset. The cohort was sequenced for TCR beta chains only, and without alpha or paired-chain data the features that could be detected were limited. A cluster of highly shared sequence variants was judged likely to represent a technical artifact of the sequencing pipeline. In a later analysis, most CMV-associated TCR beta chains were found to appear HLA-restricted, with HLA associations seemingly driven largely by CMV exposure. Most TCR sequences were seen in very few donors, while some public TCRs were found in many individuals. Compared with equally common non-associated chains, HLA-associated TCR beta chains in a later analysis were more clonally expanded and had lower generation probabilities. In a later analysis, the rate of TCR association differed among HLA loci, with DRB1 alleles having the most associated TCRs and HLA-C alleles having the fewest. A further reported finding was that TCR beta sequences accurately predicted the HLA-A and HLA-B alleles for most subjects in the first cohort. Specific HLA alleles were associated with some 15,000 TCR beta sequences at a false discovery rate of 0.05 in a later analysis. V-gene and J-gene trimming of TCR beta chains was associated with a missense DCLRE1C variant in a later genetic analysis, and the association was replicated in an independent cohort. According to a later analysis, parvovirus B19, influenza, CMV and Epstein-Barr virus appeared linked to several top co-occurrence clusters. The presence/absence analyses assumed that sequencing depth was roughly uniform across donors, and that assumption may not be true. The classifier was reported to diagnose cytomegalovirus status with high specificity and sensitivity in both the original and validation cohorts. A later genetic analysis reported fewer N-insertions in productive TCRs among donors in an Asian-associated ancestry cluster than the roughly 620-donor mean. Because counts were too low, about 17 rarely observed V segments, including chromosome 9 orphons, were excluded from the earlier analysis of 587 of the donors.

Libraries were prepared through the immunoSEQ multiplex PCR assay. A mixture of 60 forward primers for TCR Vbeta segments and 13 reverse primers for TCR Jbeta segments was used in the multiplex PCR. A multiplex PCR assay on genomic DNA amplified the CDR3 region of rearranged TCR beta genes. The Illumina HiSeq System was used to sequence the amplified TCR beta libraries as 87-base-pair reads. Under the source paper's analysis protocol: A later analysis tallied some 79 million unique TCR beta chains across the approximately 670 repertoires, and around 9.9 million of those chains were shared by two or more donors. To remove PCR and sequencing errors, raw reads were error-corrected and collapsed into unique sequences using a nearest-neighbor algorithm that merged closely related sequences. CDR3 sequences were aligned to IMGT reference sequences to assign V, D and J gene segments. For a sequence to be retained, a match of at least six nucleotides was required to both a V gene segment and a J gene segment. A rearrangement was called productive if the CDR3 had no stop codons and remained in frame with V and J, and every other rearrangement was called non-productive. Following IMGT convention, CDR3 was defined as the stretch from the second conserved V-encoded cysteine to the conserved J-encoded phenylalanine. The earlier analysis of more than 450 of the donors excluded sequences that lacked an unambiguous match to a single V gene segment. In an earlier analysis of 450 to 750 of the donors, a V segment was called functional when productive rearrangements were above 56.7%, and segregating when the standard deviation between donors exceeded 5%. A statistical classification framework was built for diagnosing cytomegalovirus status from the catalog of TCR beta chain sequences. V and J gene assignment, in a later analysis, came from comparing TCR nucleotide sequences with IMGT/GENE-DB human TR gene sequences. Using the TCRdist pipeline, a later analysis assigned CDR3 sequences along with most-parsimonious VDJ recombination scenarios. A later analysis defined each TCR beta chain by its CDR3 amino acid sequence plus V-gene family, and excluded reads lacking a unique V-gene family. A later analysis removed 600 or so highly shared, low-generation-probability nucleotide sequences to deal with suspected cross-contamination and a sequencing artifact. A later analysis calculated a clonal expansion index for each public chain from normalized within-repertoire ranks of inferred template counts. A later analysis computed generation probabilities with a VDJ recombination model fitted to out-of-frame rearrangements, and checked the results against IGoR. In a later analysis, hypergeometric tests were used to score TCR-TCR, TCR-HLA and TCR-CMV co-occurrence, with a repertoire-size bias correction applied to TCR pairs. False discovery rates were estimated in a later analysis by permuting HLA or CMV assignments 20 times. In a later analysis, co-occurring TCRs were grouped using DBSCAN, and TCRdist sequence similarity was added for clustering within HLA-allele-positive subsets. Repertoires with fewer than 30,000 or more than 120,000 public chains were left out of co-occurrence clustering, as were a few repertoires with anomalous nucleotide sharing. TCRdb provides this immuneACCESS table in a form limited to in-frame rearrangements. Some clones are lacking; in checked studies, under half of them reflect an unresolved V gene, and why the rest are absent is not known. Clone size and V and J calls were adopted from that table, with D and trimming inferred from the DNA. The sample table holds around 140,000 clones, of which more than 75% were seen once. The ten most abundant clones make up about 5.5% of the sample.

Details on this clone: Its recognized antigen is unknown. Per-nucleotide qualities are absent, and no much larger clonotype sits a single base away.

In total, 630 or so healthy bone marrow donors made up the cohort. All cohort members were sampled while nominally healthy, although unrecorded immune exposures were likely present. The donor tested CMV seronegative and was one of the 352 seronegative cohort members. Every donor gave a peripheral blood sample, and the peripheral blood mononuclear cells from that sample were used for TCR beta sequencing. The Qiagen DNeasy Blood Extraction Kit was used to extract genomic DNA from the blood cell samples. Sequenced input: PBMCs. This clonotype was sampled from a woman younger than 45 in good health and CMV-seronegative.

CDR3 reads: CASSLWDSPYGYTF. In nucleotide form, the sequence is TGTGCCAGCAGCCTCTGGGACAGTCCCTACGGCTACACCTTC. The chain joins TRBV7-2 to TRBJ1-2, with 7 junctional bases fitting TRBD1. CDR1 and CDR2 were assigned from the germline V gene as SGHTA and FQGNSA. For this chain, trimming is 5 bases at the V end and 8 bases at the J end, and the number of junction bases without a gene match is 11. The CDR3 numbers 14 residues from cysteine through phenylalanine. Just the 42-base CDR3 DNA is kept, in frame starting at base 1.